A selection of T cell receptor beta chains follows, all from one sample in a study of blood T cell repertoires in COVID-19. Repertoires were generated with immunoSEQ multiplex PCR, while TCRdb's copy carries only in-frame clones and drops some. The sample has roughly 120,000 clones, 80% to 90% seen once. Sequencing was carried out using peripheral blood. The source of these receptors is a man in his 70s with active or convalescent COVID-19. The CDR3 runs from the conserved cysteine through the conserved F or W. A D gene is named only where the DNA matches it firmly. Where a row states a size, it is once, few, many or the class of an expanded clone; other rows omit it.

-	TRBV7-2	-	TRBJ1-4	CASSSGLTNEKLFF	TGTGCCAGCAGCTCGGGACTGACTAATGAAAAACTGTTTTTT
-	TRBV27	-	TRBJ2-7	CASSTPMTGTPPFEQYF	TGTGCCAGCAGTACCCCTATGACCGGGACTCCCCCATTCGAGCAGTACTTC
TRBD1	TRBV11-1	once	TRBJ1-2	CASSPSTGANYGYTF	TGTGCCAGCAGCCCCTCTACAGGGGCGAACTATGGCTACACCTTC
TRBD1	TRBV5-3	-	TRBJ2-7	CARNFLGQGAYEQYF	TGTGCCAGAAACTTTCTGGGACAGGGGGCTTACGAGCAGTACTTC
-	TRBV28	-	TRBJ1-2	CASNHKGAGAYGYTF	TGTGCCAGCAATCATAAGGGTGCGGGGGCCTATGGCTACACCTTC
-	TRBV19	-	TRBJ1-3	CATRRSGGLSSGNTIYF	TGTGCCACCCGTCGGTCAGGAGGCCTAAGCTCTGGAAACACCATATATTTT
TRBD2	TRBV7-9	-	TRBJ2-1	CASSSLAGVGNEQFF	TGTGCCAGCAGCTCGTTAGCGGGAGTCGGGAATGAGCAGTTCTTC
-	TRBV10-3	-	TRBJ2-1	CAISESQYEQFF	TGTGCCATCAGTGAGTCCCAGTACGAGCAGTTCTTC
TRBD2	TRBV28	once	TRBJ2-7	CASSLSKLGLAGAYEQYF	TGTGCCAGCAGTTTATCCAAACTGGGACTAGCGGGGGCCTACGAGCAGTACTTC
TRBD2	TRBV11-2	-	TRBJ2-1	CASSLRPSGRAAYNEQFF	TGTGCCAGCAGCCTTCGGCCTAGCGGGAGGGCCGCCTACAATGAGCAGTTCTTC
-	TRBV5-1	-	TRBJ2-7	CASSRRADTSYEQYF	TGCGCCAGCAGCCGCCGTGCGGATACCTCCTACGAGCAGTACTTC
-	TRBV5-6	-	TRBJ1-2	CASSFERAGGYTF	TGTGCCAGCAGCTTTGAGCGGGCGGGAGGCTACACCTTC
TRBD1	TRBV5-6	-	TRBJ1-1	CASSGDRVETEAFF	TGTGCCAGCAGCGGGGACAGGGTTGAGACTGAAGCTTTCTTT
-	TRBV6-4	-	TRBJ1-5	CASSVTGGSNQPQHF	TGTGCCAGCAGCGTGACGGGAGGCAGCAATCAGCCCCAGCATTTT
-	TRBV19	-	TRBJ1-4	CASSIPPIEKLFF	TGTGCCAGTAGTATACCCCCCATCGAAAAACTGTTTTTT
TRBD2	TRBV6-5	-	TRBJ2-7	CASSFRTSGSYEQYF	TGTGCCAGCAGTTTCAGGACTAGCGGGAGCTACGAGCAGTACTTC
-	TRBV11-2	-	TRBJ1-2	CASSSTDYGYTF	TGTGCCAGCAGCTCCACAGACTATGGCTACACCTTC
-	TRBV6-5	-	TRBJ1-1	CASSLDTGKTEAFF	TGTGCCAGCAGTTTAGACACAGGGAAAACTGAAGCTTTCTTT
-	TRBV3-1/TRBV3-2	-	TRBJ2-2	CASSQGTFNTGELFF	TGTGCCAGCAGCCAGGGGACTTTCAACACCGGGGAGCTGTTTTTT
TRBD1	TRBV27	-	TRBJ2-2	CASSPVGQGKSGELFF	TGTGCCAGCAGTCCGGTGGGACAGGGGAAATCCGGGGAGCTGTTTTTT
-	TRBV30	-	TRBJ1-6	CAWSVQRTNQNNSPLHF	TGTGCCTGGAGCGTGCAGCGGACTAACCAAAATAATTCACCCCTCCACTTT
TRBD1	TRBV19	-	TRBJ1-1	CASSIGDRLNTEAFF	TGTGCCAGTAGTATAGGGGACAGATTGAACACTGAAGCTTTCTTT
-	TRBV5-1	-	TRBJ1-5	CASSLEGNSNQPQHF	TGCGCCAGCAGCTTGGAGGGGAATAGCAATCAGCCCCAGCATTTT
-	TRBV27	-	TRBJ2-1	CASSYRGYNEQFF	TGTGCCAGCAGTTATAGGGGCTACAATGAGCAGTTCTTC
TRBD2	TRBV5-4	-	TRBJ2-1	CASSFTEGGGNEQFF	TGTGCCAGCAGCTTTACGGAGGGCGGGGGCAATGAGCAGTTCTTC
-	TRBV18	-	TRBJ1-1	CATAPRQENTEAFF	TGTGCCACCGCACCCAGACAGGAGAACACTGAAGCTTTCTTT
-	TRBV18	few	TRBJ1-5	CASSHRAEQPQHF	TGTGCCAGCTCGCACAGGGCGGAGCAGCCCCAGCATTTT
TRBD2	TRBV7-8	-	TRBJ2-5	CASSTGLAGEETQYF	TGTGCCAGCAGCACAGGACTAGCGGGGGAAGAGACCCAGTACTTC
TRBD1	TRBV28	-	TRBJ1-4	CASTPGQPNEKLFF	TGTGCCAGCACTCCGGGACAGCCTAATGAAAAACTGTTTTTT
TRBD1	TRBV19	-	TRBJ2-1	CASSILGGGVTEQFF	TGTGCCAGTAGTATATTAGGGGGCGGAGTTACTGAGCAGTTCTTC
-	TRBV3-1/TRBV3-2	-	TRBJ1-1	CASSQRTEHTEAFF	TGTGCCAGCAGCCAGAGGACAGAGCACACTGAAGCTTTCTTT
-	TRBV9	-	TRBJ1-4	CASSVSQGFATNEKLFF	TGTGCCAGCAGCGTTTCCCAGGGGTTTGCAACTAATGAAAAACTGTTTTTT
-	TRBV18	-	TRBJ1-1	CASSPRAPFSATEAFF	TGTGCCAGCTCACCACGTGCACCTTTTAGCGCAACTGAAGCTTTCTTT
-	TRBV28	-	TRBJ1-6	CASSLQSKPYSPLHF	TGTGCCAGCAGCCTACAGTCTAAGCCCTATTCACCCCTCCACTTT
-	TRBV5-1	-	TRBJ1-4	CASSRIQGNEKLFF	TGCGCCAGCAGTCGTATACAGGGAAACGAAAAACTGTTTTTT
-	TRBV2	-	TRBJ2-7	CASTPTTRGGYEQYF	TGTGCCAGCACCCCGACTACGAGGGGAGGCTACGAGCAGTACTTC
-	TRBV27	-	TRBJ2-1	CASSSPGSYNEQFF	TGTGCCAGCAGTTCACCCGGGTCCTACAATGAGCAGTTCTTC
TRBD1	TRBV4-2	-	TRBJ1-2	CASSQDRGQNYGYTF	TGTGCCAGCAGCCAAGATCGGGGACAGAACTATGGCTACACCTTC
TRBD2	TRBV6-5	-	TRBJ2-5	CASSSLAGGQETQYF	TGTGCCAGCAGTTCACTAGCGGGAGGACAGGAGACCCAGTACTTC
-	TRBV6-5	-	TRBJ2-2	CASSRDANTGELFF	TGTGCCAGCAGCCGGGATGCCAACACCGGGGAGCTGTTTTTT
-	TRBV27	-	TRBJ2-7	CASSLYGVSTYEQYF	TGTGCCAGCAGTTTATACGGGGTTTCCACCTACGAGCAGTACTTC
TRBD2	TRBV9	-	TRBJ2-7	CASSVGLASAYEQYF	TGTGCCAGCAGCGTAGGACTAGCCTCGGCCTACGAGCAGTACTTC
TRBD1	TRBV6-1	-	TRBJ2-4	CASSVTGGVAKNIQYF	TGTGCCAGCAGTGTCACAGGGGGAGTAGCCAAAAACATTCAGTACTTC
TRBD1	TRBV27	-	TRBJ2-3	CASSRTGGPSTDTQYF	TGTGCCAGCAGCCGTACAGGGGGCCCTAGCACAGATACGCAGTATTTT
TRBD1	TRBV5-1	-	TRBJ2-3	CASSPGTGGGSTQYF	TGCGCCAGCAGCCCCGGGACAGGGGGGGGTAGTACGCAGTATTTT
TRBD2	TRBV5-1	-	TRBJ2-1	CASGPTSVTYNEQFF	TGCGCCAGCGGGCCAACTAGCGTAACCTACAATGAGCAGTTCTTC
-	TRBV7-9	once	TRBJ2-1	CASQGQISYNEQFF	TGTGCCAGTCAAGGACAGATATCCTACAATGAGCAGTTCTTC
-	TRBV27	-	TRBJ2-3	CASSFKTGGWTDTQYF	TGTGCCAGCAGTTTCAAGACTGGGGGGTGGACAGATACGCAGTATTTT